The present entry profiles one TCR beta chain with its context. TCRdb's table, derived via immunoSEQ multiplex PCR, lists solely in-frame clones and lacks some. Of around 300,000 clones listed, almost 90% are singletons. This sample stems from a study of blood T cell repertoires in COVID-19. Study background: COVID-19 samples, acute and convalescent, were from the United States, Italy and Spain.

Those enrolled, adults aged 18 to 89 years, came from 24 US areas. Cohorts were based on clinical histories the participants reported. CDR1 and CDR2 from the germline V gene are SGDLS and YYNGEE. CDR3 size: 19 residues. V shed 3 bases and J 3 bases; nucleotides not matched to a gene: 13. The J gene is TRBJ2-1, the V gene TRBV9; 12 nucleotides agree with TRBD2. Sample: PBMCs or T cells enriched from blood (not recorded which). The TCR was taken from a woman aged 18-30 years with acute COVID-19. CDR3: CASSDLLAGGILRYNEQFF. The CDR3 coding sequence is TGTGCCAGCAGCGACCTACTAGCGGGAGGTATATTACGCTACAATGAGCAGTTCTTC.